These T cell receptor beta chains were read from a single sample in a study of Ad26.COV2.S vaccination and SARS-CoV-2 variants. Method: immunoSEQ multiplex PCR; TCRdb's copy keeps in-frame clones and lacks some. This sample carries approximately 150,000 clones, just over 85% of them seen once, and the ten largest clones take 5%. The sequencing used peripheral blood, collected after recovery from COVID-19. Source of these receptors: a human donor who had recovered from COVID-19. Both conserved end residues are trimmed from each CDR3. Each record gives: V gene, clone size, J gene, CDR3 protein. Expanded clones are given a class, and other clones once, few, many or no size at all.

TRBV30	.	TRBJ2-5	AWTTDASQETQY
TRBV4-1	.	TRBJ1-1	ASSQADIEAF
TRBV7-9	once	TRBJ1-1	ASSLVIGSTEAF
TRBV28	.	TRBJ2-7	ASSFPQGLLSYEQY
TRBV19	.	TRBJ1-1	ASSTSQVTMNTEAF
TRBV28	.	TRBJ2-3	ASSRTSGGGTDTQY
TRBV7-2	.	TRBJ1-2	ASSLAGNYGYT
TRBV2	.	TRBJ2-2	ASTGQGVTGELF
TRBV2	.	TRBJ1-1	ASSPNRDSLNEAF
TRBV2	.	TRBJ1-6	ASSSEGQGFSPLH
TRBV15	.	TRBJ2-7	ATSHRDAEQY